The rows below give T cell receptor beta chains drawn from one sample of a study of radiotherapy plus CTLA-4 blockade in lung cancer. Clones were sequenced by immunoSEQ multiplex PCR, and TCRdb holds only the in-frame ones, with some missing. The data contain roughly 130,000 clones, just under 90% of them seen just once; the ten biggest clones take up just under 7%. This material consisted of peripheral blood, taken from a patient treated with radiotherapy plus ipilimumab. The receptors here all came from a human donor with non-small cell lung cancer that progressed on radiotherapy plus ipilimumab. Both conserved end residues are part of each CDR3. A D gene is named only where the DNA matches it firmly. Clone size is not always given. Where it is, it says once, few, many or a class for expanded clones.

D,J,size,V,CDR3,DNA
TRBD1,TRBJ1-5,NA,TRBV4-1,CASSQQTTGRQPQHF,TGCGCCAGCAGCCAACAGACGACAGGGCGACAGCCCCAGCATTTT
NA,TRBJ2-7,NA,TRBV19,CASSMQGGYEQYF,TGTGCCAGTAGTATGCAGGGAGGTTACGAGCAGTACTTC
NA,TRBJ2-7,NA,TRBV2,CASTRDQTYEQYF,TGTGCCAGCACTCGGGACCAAACCTACGAGCAGTACTTC
NA,TRBJ2-3,NA,TRBV15,CATSRDKKADTQYF,TGTGCCACCAGCAGAGATAAGAAAGCAGATACGCAGTATTTT
TRBD1,TRBJ1-2,once,TRBV13,CASSLTADRGNGYTF,TGTGCCAGCAGCCTCACGGCGGACAGGGGGAACGGCTACACCTTC
NA,TRBJ2-1,NA,TRBV18,CASLGREKQFF,TGTGCCAGCCTGGGTCGGGAGAAGCAGTTCTTC
NA,TRBJ2-5,NA,TRBV5-1,CASSLKPQETQYF,TGCGCCAGCAGCCTAAAACCCCAAGAGACCCAGTACTTC
NA,TRBJ1-3,NA,TRBV18,CASSSGRTTGRSGNTIYF,TGTGCCAGCTCATCTGGCCGAACAACCGGTCGCTCTGGAAACACCATATATTTT
NA,TRBJ2-2,once,TRBV5-1,CASRIGLSNTGELFF,TGCGCCAGTCGGATTGGACTGTCGAACACCGGGGAGCTGTTTTTT
NA,TRBJ2-1,NA,TRBV27,CASSSHRDAIEQFF,TGTGCCAGCAGTTCCCACCGTGACGCGATTGAGCAGTTCTTC
TRBD2,TRBJ2-5,once,TRBV7-3,CASSSGLTGGWAQYF,TGTGCCAGCAGCTCGGGGTTAACGGGAGGATGGGCCCAGTACTTC
NA,TRBJ1-5,NA,TRBV7-2,CASSYQEGGQPQHF,TGTGCCAGCAGCTACCAGGAAGGAGGGCAGCCCCAGCATTTT
TRBD1,TRBJ1-4,NA,TRBV30,CAWSASDRRLGKLFF,TGTGCCTGGAGTGCGTCGGACAGGCGATTAGGAAAACTGTTTTTT
TRBD2,TRBJ2-1,NA,TRBV4-1,CASSQDGTSGYNEQFF,TGTGCCAGCAGCCAAGACGGGACTAGCGGGTACAATGAGCAGTTCTTC
NA,TRBJ2-1,NA,TRBV5-1,CASSLEGTPYNEQFF,TGCGCCAGCAGCTTGGAAGGGACCCCATACAATGAGCAGTTCTTC
TRBD2,TRBJ2-2,NA,TRBV7-3,CASSSPPGGLAGSTGELFF,TGTGCCAGCAGCTCGCCACCGGGAGGACTAGCGGGATCCACCGGGGAGCTGTTTTTT
NA,TRBJ1-3,NA,TRBV7-2,CASSFGSDGNTIYF,TGTGCCAGCAGCTTCGGGTCTGACGGAAACACCATATATTTT
TRBD1,TRBJ2-1,NA,TRBV9,CASSEKDRHFYNEQFF,TGTGCCAGCAGCGAAAAGGACAGGCATTTTTACAATGAGCAGTTCTTC
NA,TRBJ1-1,NA,TRBV30,CAWSSTAWGTEAFF,TGTGCCTGGAGTTCAACAGCCTGGGGCACTGAAGCTTTCTTT
NA,TRBJ2-3,NA,TRBV5-1,CASRDPTDTQYF,TGCGCCAGCCGGGACCCCACAGATACGCAGTATTTT
NA,TRBJ1-1,NA,TRBV19,CASTAGRGTEAFF,TGTGCCAGTACAGCAGGGCGAGGCACTGAAGCTTTCTTT
TRBD1,TRBJ1-2,NA,TRBV11-3,CASSPGTGGSEYRYGYTF,TGTGCCAGCAGCCCAGGGACAGGCGGATCGGAGTACCGTTATGGCTACACCTTC
TRBD2,TRBJ2-2,NA,TRBV19,CASSTPSGTGELFF,TGTGCCAGTAGCACCCCTAGCGGCACCGGGGAGCTGTTTTTT
TRBD1,TRBJ1-5,NA,TRBV2,CASSGGQVNNQPQHF,TGTGCCAGCAGCGGGGGACAGGTGAACAATCAGCCCCAGCATTTT
TRBD1,TRBJ1-5,NA,TRBV5-1,CASSWTGNSNQPQHF,TGCGCCAGCAGCTGGACAGGTAATAGCAATCAGCCCCAGCATTTT
NA,TRBJ1-3,NA,TRBV19,CASKNPSSGWGISGNTIYF,TGTGCCAGTAAAAACCCCTCCTCCGGGTGGGGGATCTCTGGAAACACCATATATTTT
NA,TRBJ1-2,few,TRBV9,CASSGQGGNYGYTF,TGTGCCAGCAGCGGCCAAGGTGGTAACTATGGCTACACCTTC
NA,TRBJ2-5,NA,TRBV6-5,CASSRWGAETQYF,TGTGCCAGCAGTAGGTGGGGGGCGGAGACCCAGTACTTC
TRBD1,TRBJ2-7,NA,TRBV6-1,CASRFGDRDSYEQYF,TGTGCCAGCAGGTTCGGGGACAGGGACTCCTACGAGCAGTACTTC
NA,TRBJ1-1,NA,TRBV6-5,CASSYSSARVNTEAFF,TGTGCCAGCAGTTACTCGAGCGCCAGGGTGAACACTGAAGCTTTCTTT
NA,TRBJ2-2,NA,TRBV9,CASSANTGELFF,TGTGCCAGCAGCGCTAACACCGGGGAGCTGTTTTTT
TRBD1,TRBJ2-5,NA,TRBV11-2,CASSLPDRVLKTQYF,TGTGCCAGCAGCTTACCCGACAGGGTTTTGAAGACCCAGTACTTC
TRBD2,TRBJ2-2,NA,TRBV6-1,CASSEAPGGRAGTGELFF,TGTGCCAGCAGTGAAGCCCCCGGAGGGAGGGCCGGCACCGGGGAGCTGTTTTTT
NA,TRBJ2-3,few,TRBV23-1,CASLSFSCRHTQYF,TGCGCCAGTTTAAGCTTTTCGTGCCGACATACGCAGTATTTT